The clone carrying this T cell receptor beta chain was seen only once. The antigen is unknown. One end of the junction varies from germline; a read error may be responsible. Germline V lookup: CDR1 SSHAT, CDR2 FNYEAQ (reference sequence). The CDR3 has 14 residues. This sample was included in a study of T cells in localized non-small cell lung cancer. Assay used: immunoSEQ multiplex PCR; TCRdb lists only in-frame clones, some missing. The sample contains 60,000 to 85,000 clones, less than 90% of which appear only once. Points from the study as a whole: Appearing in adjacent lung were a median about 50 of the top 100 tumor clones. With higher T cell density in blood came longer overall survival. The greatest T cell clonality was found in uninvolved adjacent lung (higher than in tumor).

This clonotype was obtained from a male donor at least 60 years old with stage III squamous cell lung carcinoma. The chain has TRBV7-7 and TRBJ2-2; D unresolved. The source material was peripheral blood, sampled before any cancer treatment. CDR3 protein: CASSPYPGTGELFF. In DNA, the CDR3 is TGTGCTAGCAGCCCTTATCCCGGCACCGGGGAGCTGTTTTTT. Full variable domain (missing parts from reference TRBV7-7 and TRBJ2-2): GAGVSQSPRYKVTKRGQDVTLRCDPISSHATLYWYQQALGQGPEFLTYFNYEAQPDKSGLPSDRFSAERPEGSISTLTIQRTEQRDSAMYRCASSPYPGTGELFFGEGSRLTVL.